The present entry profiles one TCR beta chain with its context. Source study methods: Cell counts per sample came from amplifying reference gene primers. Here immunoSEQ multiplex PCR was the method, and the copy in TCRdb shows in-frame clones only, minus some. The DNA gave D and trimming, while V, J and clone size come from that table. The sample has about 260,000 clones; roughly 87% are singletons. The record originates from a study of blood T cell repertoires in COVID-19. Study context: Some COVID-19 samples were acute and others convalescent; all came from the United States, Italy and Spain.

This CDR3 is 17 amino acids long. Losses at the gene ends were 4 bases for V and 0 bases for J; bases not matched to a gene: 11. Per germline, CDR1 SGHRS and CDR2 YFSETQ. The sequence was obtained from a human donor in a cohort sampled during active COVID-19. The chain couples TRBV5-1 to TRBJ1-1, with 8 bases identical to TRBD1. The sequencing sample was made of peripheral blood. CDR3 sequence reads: CASSAQPQGAMNTEAFF. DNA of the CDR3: TGCGCCAGCAGCGCCCAACCTCAGGGGGCAATGAACACTGAAGCTTTCTTT.